This TCR beta chain was profiled in a study of blood T cells in healthy people across ages. The germline CDR1 and CDR2 sequences are SGHRS and YFSETQ. The CDR3 has 14 residues. Trimming pared 0 bases from V and 7 bases from J, leaving 14 bases between. Findings and limits, study-wide: Older individuals had lower TCR beta diversity per million T cells (the decline was roughly linear).

Note on this clonotype: Its antigen is unidentified.

The authors ran a second PCR of about 7 to 11 cycles using a sample-barcoded 5' primer and a J-beta primer mix. Each of the cDNA molecules was tagged by a template-switch adaptor with 12 random nucleotides. TCRdb re-analysed the 5' RACE reads in MiXCR, keeping a single row per CDR3 protein. The data contain 800,000 to 1,000,000 distinct CDR3 sequences, around 48% of them seen just once; the ten biggest clones take up about an eighth. The specimen sequenced was blood. The V call is TRBV5-1, the J call TRBJ2-7; D may be TRBD2 (5 bases). This TCR derives from a man aged 25 to 45 in good health. CDR3 region: CASSLGRESNEQYF. The CDR3, as DNA: TGCGCCAGCAGCTTGGGACGGGAAAGCAATGAGCAGTACTTC. The whole variable domain, filled in from reference TRBV5-1 and TRBJ2-7, reads KAGVTQTPRYLIKTRGQQVTLSCSPISGHRSVSWYQQTPGQGLQFLFEYFSETQRNKGNFPGRFSGRQFSNSRSEMNVSTLELGDSALYLCASSLGRESNEQYFGPGTRLTVT.